The T cell receptor beta chain under discussion was sequenced for a study of blood T cell repertoires in COVID-19. V lost 5 bases and J lost 6; bases outside the gene matches: 9. This CDR3 comprises 15 residues. Germline V gene data show CDR1 as SGHAT and CDR2 as FQNNGV. Libraries were prepared by immunoSEQ multiplex PCR; TCRdb keeps only in-frame clonotypes and omits some of them. The sample lists roughly 140,000 clones, 80% to 90% occurring once. This clonotype was obtained from a human donor in a cohort sampled during active COVID-19. The source material was peripheral blood. The chain is built from TRBV11-2 and TRBJ2-7, with TRBD2 identical over 11 bases. The CDR3 loop reads CASSLGTSGGTEQYF. CDR3 nucleotides: TGTGCCAGCAGCCTAGGTACTAGCGGGGGTACCGAGCAGTACTTC.